A single sample gave rise to the 32 T cell receptor beta chains below, sequenced in a study of human T cells and chemical hapten exposure. Time point indicated: patch test 1, 2 weeks after DPC sensitization. Treatment of the sample: therapeutic diphenylcyclopropenone sensitization with weekly scalp DPC. TCRdb used MiXCR to reprocess the RACE reads, holding one entry per CDR3 protein. The sample shows 79,000 or so distinct CDR3 sequences, 25% to 40% of them seen only once. Here the sequenced sample was whole blood, taken in connection with sensitization to the hapten diphenylcyclopropenone (DPC). These receptors were taken from a man aged 35-49 years with alopecia areata. Some clones in this sample may be carry-over from other donors' samples.

Here the CDR3 reads CASGTTRTGLKRNTEAFF. CDR3 coding DNA: TGTGCCAGCGGGACAACGAGGACAGGCCTGAAACGGAACACTGAAGCTTTCTTT. V and J are TRBV6-5 and TRBJ1-1; 7 nucleotides match TRBD1. V was clipped by 8 bases and J by 1 base; unmatched bases: 19. The CDR3 has 18 residues. The germline CDR1 and CDR2 sequences are MNHEY and SVGAGI.

This chain connects TRBV7-9 to TRBJ2-7; D is perhaps TRBD1 (5 bases). The CDR3 totals 14 residues. The germline gives CDR1 SEHNR, CDR2 FQNEAQ (reference sequence). Trimming shortened V by 2 bases and J by 0 bases, and 8 bases separated the two germline ends. In DNA form, the CDR3 reads TGTGCCAGCAGCTTAACGGACACCTCCTACGAGCAGTACTTC. Amino acid sequence: CASSLTDTSYEQYF.

V and J are TRBV14 and TRBJ1-4; D gene uncertain. From germline, CDR1 is SGHDN and CDR2 FVKESK. CDR3 size: 13 residues. V was clipped by 4 bases and J by 5 bases, with 8 bases between them. The CDR3 DNA reads TGTGCCAGCAGCCGTGGGCAGAATGAAAAACTGTTTTTT. It yields the protein CASSRGQNEKLFF.

The V gene is TRBV7-9, the J gene TRBJ1-3; a weak D match, TRBD1 (5 bases). The CDR3 sequence is 14 residues long. V lost 7 bases and J lost 4, with 14 bases in between. Germline V gene sequence: CDR1 SEHNR, CDR2 FQNEAQ (reference sequence). CDR3 nucleotides: TGTGCCAGCAACCCGAGGGGAGGAGGAAACACCATATATTTT. This codes for CASNPRGGGNTIYF.

The CDR3 DNA reads TGCGCCAGCAGCTTGGGAGCCAGCATGAACACTGAAGCTTTCTTT. Encoded protein: CASSLGASMNTEAFF. The chain carries TRBV5-1 and TRBJ1-1, with D hard to call. Germline V lookup: CDR1 SGHRS, CDR2 YFSETQ. The V and J ends lost 0 bases and 0 bases respectively, with 9 bases between them. CDR3 length: 15 residues. Looking up the rest from reference TRBV5-1 and TRBJ1-1 gives the full variable domain: KAGVTQTPRYLIKTRGQQVTLSCSPISGHRSVSWYQQTPGQGLQFLFEYFSETQRNKGNFPGRFSGRQFSNSRSEMNVSTLELGDSALYLCASSLGASMNTEAFFGQGTRLTVV.

This sequence joins TRBV6-5 and TRBJ2-5; 8 bases align to TRBD1. Trimming took 0 bases from V and 3 from J; bases not matched to a gene: 6. The CDR3 loop spans 16 amino acids. Germline V gene data show CDR1 as MNHEY and CDR2 as SVGAGI. The CDR3 loop reads CASSYSETGVEETQYF. The CDR3 nucleotides are TGTGCCAGCAGTTACTCTGAGACAGGGGTAGAAGAGACCCAGTACTTC.

This clonotype was observed a few times. The chain recombines TRBV13 with TRBJ2-5, with TRBD2 identical over 7 bases. V dropped 5 bases and J dropped 5; count of bases not matched to a gene: 11. Germline V gene data show CDR1 as PRHDT and CDR2 as FYEKMQ (reference sequence). This CDR3 spans 15 amino acids. The CDR3 sequence is CASSDGTKGFETQYF. CDR3 nucleotide sequence: TGTGCCAGCAGCGACGGGACTAAGGGCTTTGAGACCCAGTACTTC.

This clonotype was counted only a few times. V usage is TRBV7-2 and J usage is TRBJ1-5, with D possibly matching TRBD1 (5 bases). Deletions cut 3 bases from V and 7 bases from J, with 16 bases between. Germline V gene lookup returns CDR1 SGHTA and CDR2 FQGNSA. The CDR3 sequence is 15 residues long. The CDR3 sequence: CASSLAMAGRQPQHF. Here the CDR3 DNA reads TGTGCCAGCAGCTTGGCGATGGCAGGGAGGCAGCCCCAGCATTTT. Supplemented by reference TRBV7-2 and TRBJ1-5, the full variable domain reads GAGVSQSPSNKVTEKGKDVELRCDPISGHTALYWYRQSLGQGLEFLIYFQGNSAPDKSGLPSDRFSAERTGGSVSTLTIQRTQQEDSAVYLCASSLAMAGRQPQHFGDGTRLSIL.

The gene calls are TRBV28 and TRBJ2-5; D is perhaps TRBD1 or TRBD2 (5 bases each). The CDR3 consists of 12 residues. From germline, CDR1 is MDHEN and CDR2 SYDVKM. Between the trimmed V and J ends, which lost 5 bases and 13 bases, there was a span of 17 bases. CDR3 protein: CASSLRRDGLYF. CDR3 sequence (DNA): TGTGCCAGCAGTCTCCGTCGGGACGGGTTGTACTTC.

The CDR3 nucleotides are TGTGCCAGCGGAGCCTCCAATTCACCCCTCCACTTT. Encoded protein: CASGASNSPLHF. The chain recombines TRBV12-3 or TRBV12-4 with TRBJ1-6; D call uncertain. Trimming shortened V by 8 bases and J by 7 bases, and 9 bases separated the two germline ends. This CDR3 has 12 amino acids.

This clonotype was seen once. The rearrangement links TRBV7-6 to TRBJ2-5; 9 nucleotides align to TRBD1. V lost 5 bases to trimming and J lost 5 bases; unmatched junction nucleotides: 9. The CDR3 is made up of 15 amino acids. Germline V lookup: CDR1 SGHVS, CDR2 FNYEAQ. CDR3 protein: CASSPPSDRGETQYF. The CDR3 DNA sequence: TGTGCCAGCAGCCCCCCCTCGGACAGGGGTGAGACCCAGTACTTC.

The chain has TRBV29-1 and TRBJ2-3; 7 bases are a match to TRBD2. The trim removed 4 bases at V and 2 bases at J, leaving 9 bases unmatched. Germline-derived CDR1 and CDR2 are SQVTM and ANQGSEA. The CDR3 has 15 amino acids. The CDR3 nucleotides read TGCAGCGTTGGGGGAAAGGCGGGGGACACAGATACGCAGTATTTT. Amino acid sequence: CSVGGKAGDTDTQYF.

The rearrangement uses TRBV29-1 and TRBJ2-2, with D perhaps matching TRBD2 (6 bases). The CDR3 spans 13 residues. CDR1 is SQVTM, CDR2 ANQGSEA, per germline. Trimming removed 6 bases at V and 4 bases at J, with 12 bases between. CDR3 bases: TGCAGCGTCGATAGCGGCTCCACCGGGGAGCTGTTTTTT. This translates into CSVDSGSTGELFF.

The chain uses TRBV20-1 and TRBJ2-7, with D unclear. The CDR3 has 10 residues. The V gene's germline CDR1 is DFQATT and CDR2 SNEGSKA (reference sequence). V was cut by 6 bases and J by 5 bases, with 8 bases left in between. CDR3 sequence (DNA): TGCAGTGCCTACTCGGACGAGCAGTACTTC. Translating gives CSAYSDEQYF.

This chain connects TRBV21-1 to TRBJ1-5; the table's D gene call, TRBD1, was not cross checked with the DNA. TRBV21-1 is marked as a pseudogene. The CDR3 is 15 residues long. CDR3 sequence reads: CASSHHPGKVQPQHF. The CDR3 nucleotides are TGTGCCAGCAGCCACCACCCAGGGAAGGTTCAGCCCCAGCATTTT.

The chain carries TRBV19 and TRBJ1-1; 7 bases agree with TRBD1. Germline CDR1 LNHDA, CDR2 SQIVND (reference sequence). The CDR3 is made up of 12 amino acids. V trimming: 9 bases; J trimming: 1 base; junction bases outside the gene matches: 2. Here the CDR3 reads CASDRANTEAFF. CDR3 DNA sequence: TGTGCCAGCGACAGGGCGAACACTGAAGCTTTCTTT.

The table lists this clonotype with a few counts. It is likely a read error, because the conserved phenylalanine at the end of the CDR3 is missing. The chain uses TRBV7-2 and TRBJ2-4; 9 bases align to TRBD1. The germline V gene encodes CDR1 SGHTA and CDR2 FQGNSA. V shed 5 bases, J shed 3 bases, and the junction held 5 bases outside the gene matches. The CDR3 spans 15 residues. CDR3 bases: TGTGCCAGCAGCCGGACAGGGGAGGTCAAAAACATTCAGTACTCC. Its protein is CASSRTGEVKNIQYS.

This chain connects TRBV19 to TRBJ2-1; possibly TRBD1 or TRBD2 for D (5 bases each). From germline, CDR1 is LNHDA and CDR2 SQIVND (reference sequence). CDR3 length: 13 residues. The germline V and J ends were trimmed by 6 bases and 2 bases, with 8 bases remaining between them. The CDR3 is CASSGATYNEQFF. CDR3 DNA: TGTGCCAGTAGCGGGGCAACCTACAATGAGCAGTTCTTC.

This clonotype was detected only once. This chain uses TRBV25-1 with TRBJ2-7, with a weak D call TRBD1 (6 bases). The CDR3 runs 17 residues. V shed 0 bases and J shed 2 bases, with 17 bases lying between them. CDR1 is MGHDK and CDR2 is SYGVNS in the germline V gene. The CDR3 region has the DNA TGTGCCAGCAGTGAATACGAATATGGGGACACAGCCTACGAGCAGTACTTC. Translation gives CASSEYEYGDTAYEQYF.

This clonotype was seen a handful of times. The chain joins TRBV7-8 to TRBJ2-2; 13 bases line up with TRBD2. The trim removed 5 bases at V and 7 bases at J, leaving 13 bases unmatched. The CDR3 totals 18 residues. Germline lookup yields CDR1 SGHVS and CDR2 FQNEAQ. The CDR3 spells CASSLFGWTSGSGGELFF. In DNA form, the CDR3 reads TGTGCCAGCAGCCTATTTGGCTGGACTAGCGGGAGCGGCGGGGAGCTGTTTTTT.

This rearrangement joins TRBV3-1 to TRBJ1-5, with 9 bases fitting TRBD1. Germline V gives CDR1 LGHDT, CDR2 YNNKEL (reference sequence). This CDR3 has 15 residues. Trimming cost V 1 base and J 4 bases; bases outside gene matches: 2. In nucleotides, the CDR3 is TGTGCCAGCAGCCAAGGGGGACAGGGAAATCAGCCCCAGCATTTT. It codes for CASSQGGQGNQPQHF. Using reference TRBV3-1 and TRBJ1-5 for the parts outside the CDR3, the full variable domain is DTAVSQTPKYLVTQMGNDKSIKCEQNLGHDTMYWYKQDSKKFLKIMFSYNNKELIINETVPNRFSPKSPDKAHLNLHINSLELGDSAVYFCASSQGGQGNQPQHFGDGTRLSIL.

This chain uses TRBV3-1 with TRBJ2-7; D is ambiguous. V gave up 4 bases and J gave up 7 bases, with 11 bases separating them. The CDR3 is made up of 12 amino acids. Germline V lookup: CDR1 LGHDT, CDR2 YNNKEL (reference sequence). Here the CDR3 DNA reads TGTGCCAGCAGCCCCCGGGTGGGAGAGCAGTACTTC. Encoded protein: CASSPRVGEQYF.

The chain couples TRBV10-3 to TRBJ2-7; TRBD2 aligns across 9 bases. The V gene's germline CDR1 is ENHRY and CDR2 SYGVKD. The CDR3 sequence is 18 residues long. After removal of 4 bases from V and 1 base from J, the junction contained 14 bases not matched to a gene. CDR3 nucleotide sequence: TGTGCCATCAGTGGCTCAGCCCTAGCAGCGGGAGGTTCCTACGAGCAGTACTTC. Amino acids: CAISGSALAAGGSYEQYF.

This clonotype appeared a few times. DNA for the CDR3: TGTGCGGCGGGGGGAGGTACAGATACGCAGTATTTT. This translates into CAAGGGTDTQYF. The chain carries TRBV10-3 and TRBJ2-3; 8 bases map to TRBD2. The germline gives CDR1 ENHRY, CDR2 SYGVKD. The CDR3 length is 12 residues.

This clonotype appeared a few times. This chain links TRBV5-1 with TRBJ2-7; 8 bases map to TRBD1. The CDR3 contains 15 residues. V gave up 4 bases and J gave up 2 bases; unmatched junction bases: 8. Germline CDR1 SGHRS, CDR2 YFSETQ. The CDR3 sequence: CASSLSGQGTYEQYF. CDR3 sequence (DNA): TGCGCCAGCAGCCTTTCCGGACAGGGTACCTACGAGCAGTACTTC.

The chain employs TRBV28 and TRBJ2-5; no firm D call. Trimming shortened V by 2 bases and J by 4 bases, and 14 bases separated the two germline ends. CDR3 size: 15 residues. Germline V gene lookup returns CDR1 MDHEN and CDR2 SYDVKM. The CDR3: CASSLASQARETQYF. CDR3 bases: TGTGCCAGCAGTTTAGCCTCCCAGGCCCGAGAGACCCAGTACTTC.

This clonotype has ten or more counts. CDR3 DNA sequence: TGCAGTGCTAGAACAGGGGGGACAGAGACTAATGAAAAACTGTTTTTT. It is translated as CSARTGGTETNEKLFF. The rearrangement uses TRBV20-1 and TRBJ1-4, with TRBD1 matching 8 bases. Trimming removed 2 bases from V and 2 bases from J; junction bases left unmatched: 7. The CDR3 sequence is 16 residues long. In germline, CDR1 is DFQATT, CDR2 SNEGSKA (reference sequence).

This rearrangement joins TRBV28 to TRBJ2-7; 9 nucleotides agree with TRBD2. The V segment lost 5 bases and the J segment 2 bases; nucleotides outside the gene matches: 10. In germline, CDR1 is MDHEN, CDR2 SYDVKM. The CDR3 is 16 residues long. CDR3 residues: CASSGPGTSNPYEQYF. DNA for the CDR3: TGTGCCAGCAGTGGACCCGGGACTAGCAACCCCTACGAGCAGTACTTC.

The rearrangement links TRBV12-3 or TRBV12-4 to TRBJ2-5; tentatively, D is TRBD2 (8 bases). CDR3 size: 15 residues. With 5 bases removed from V and 5 bases from J, the gap between germline ends came to 18 bases. CDR3 loop: CASSRPGGGWETQYF. In nucleotides, the CDR3 is TGTGCCAGCAGTCGTCCGGGAGGGGGCTGGGAGACCCAGTACTTC.

This clonotype was detected a few times. J is TRBJ2-6 and V is TRBV6-2 or TRBV6-3; the D is unclear. V was shortened by 4 bases and J by 2 bases, with 9 bases between the two germline ends. CDR3 length: 15 amino acids. Germline V lookup: CDR1 MNHEY, CDR2 SVGEGT. The CDR3 loop is CASSFHDPGANVLTF. In DNA form, the CDR3 reads TGTGCCAGCAGTTTTCACGACCCTGGGGCCAACGTCCTGACTTTC.

J is TRBJ2-7 and V is TRBV9; D is unresolved. V lost 4 bases, J lost 4 bases, and 15 bases lay in between. Germline values: CDR1 SGDLS, CDR2 YYNGEE. This CDR3 has 14 amino acids. The CDR3 DNA reads as TGTGCCAGCAGCCTGACATCCAGCCTTTACGAGCAGTACTTC. Translating it yields CASSLTSSLYEQYF.

The genes are TRBV27 and TRBJ1-6; TRBD1 matches 10 bases. Germline assignment: CDR1 MNHEY and CDR2 SMNVEV (reference sequence). Trimming took 4 bases from V and 7 from J; bases not matched to a gene: 7. CDR3 length equals 16 residues. DNA of the CDR3: TGTGCCAGCAGTTCGACCCGACAGGGGGCGAATTCACCCCTCCACTTT. Its translation: CASSSTRQGANSPLHF.